The sequence of this TCR beta chain was determined in a study of post-analysis software for immune sequencing data. Study information: Patients had relapsing-remitting, secondary progressive or progressive-relapsing multiple sclerosis; some lacked subtype. Regarding the study as a whole: Samples from a shared batch, those prepared together, strongly co-clustered by F measure. Patients showed TRBV5-6, TRBV5-1 and TRBV20-1 among four to six TRBV segments more frequent than in controls. Normalized Chao1 diversity in multiple sclerosis patients fell significantly below that of controls.

Unique molecular identifiers had been added to the TCR beta cDNA libraries. It was from roughly 1 to 10 million T cells that 500,000 or so cDNA molecules came. TCRdb re-derived calls from the PCR reads in MiXCR, one entry per CDR3 protein. The data show roughly 800,000 distinct CDR3 sequences, approximately 57% seen once. This clonotype has a handful of counts. No antigen is known for it. The CDR3 has 16 amino acids. CDR1 DFQATT and CDR2 SNEGSKA come from the germline V gene (reference sequence). The trim removed 6 bases at V and 1 base at J, leaving 12 bases unmatched. Sequenced: blood. The receptor was derived from a girl under 18 with multiple sclerosis. The J gene is TRBJ2-3, the V gene TRBV20-1, with 8 bases matching TRBD2. The CDR3 DNA follows: TGCAGTGCCCCCTCCCTAGCGGGCGGCGGCACAGATACGCAGTATTTT. Translated, it gives CSAPSLAGGGTDTQYF.